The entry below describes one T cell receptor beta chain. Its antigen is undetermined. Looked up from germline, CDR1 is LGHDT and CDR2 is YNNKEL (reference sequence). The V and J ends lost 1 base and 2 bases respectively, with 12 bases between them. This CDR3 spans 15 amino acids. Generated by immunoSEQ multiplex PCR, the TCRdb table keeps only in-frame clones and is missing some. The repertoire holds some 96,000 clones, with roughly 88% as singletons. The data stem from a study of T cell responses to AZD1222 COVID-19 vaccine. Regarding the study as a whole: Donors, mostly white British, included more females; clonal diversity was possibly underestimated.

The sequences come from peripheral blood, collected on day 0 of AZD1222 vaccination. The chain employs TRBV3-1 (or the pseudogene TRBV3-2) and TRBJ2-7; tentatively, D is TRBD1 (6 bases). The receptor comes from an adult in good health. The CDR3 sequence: CASSQAPGHPYEQYF. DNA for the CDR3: TGTGCCAGCAGCCAAGCTCCGGGACACCCCTACGAGCAGTACTTC.